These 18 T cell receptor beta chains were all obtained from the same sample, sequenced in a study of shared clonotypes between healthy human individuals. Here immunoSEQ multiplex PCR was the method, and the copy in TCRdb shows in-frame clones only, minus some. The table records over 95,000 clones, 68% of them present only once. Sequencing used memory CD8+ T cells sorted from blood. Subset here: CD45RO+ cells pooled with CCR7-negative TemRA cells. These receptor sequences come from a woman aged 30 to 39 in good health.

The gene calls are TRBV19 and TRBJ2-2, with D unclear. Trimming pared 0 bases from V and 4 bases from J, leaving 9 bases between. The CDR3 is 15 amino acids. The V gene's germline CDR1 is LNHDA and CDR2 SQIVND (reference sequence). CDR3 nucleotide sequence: TGTGCCAGTAGTATAGATGACCTGATCACCGGGGAGCTGTTTTTT. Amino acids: CASSIDDLITGELFF.

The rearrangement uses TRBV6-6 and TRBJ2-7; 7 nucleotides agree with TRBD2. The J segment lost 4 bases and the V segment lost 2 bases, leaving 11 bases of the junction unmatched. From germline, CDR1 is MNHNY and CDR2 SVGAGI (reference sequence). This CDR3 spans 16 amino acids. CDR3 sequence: CASSYPVGAGVYEQYF. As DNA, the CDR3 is TGTGCCAGCAGTTACCCCGTTGGGGCGGGAGTGTACGAGCAGTACTTC.

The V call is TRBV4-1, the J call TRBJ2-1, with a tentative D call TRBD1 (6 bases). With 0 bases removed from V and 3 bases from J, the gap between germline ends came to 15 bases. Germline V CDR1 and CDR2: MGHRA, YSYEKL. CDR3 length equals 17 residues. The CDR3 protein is CASSQDSSTGIYNEQFF. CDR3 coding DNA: TGCGCCAGCAGCCAAGATAGTTCTACAGGGATCTACAATGAGCAGTTCTTC.

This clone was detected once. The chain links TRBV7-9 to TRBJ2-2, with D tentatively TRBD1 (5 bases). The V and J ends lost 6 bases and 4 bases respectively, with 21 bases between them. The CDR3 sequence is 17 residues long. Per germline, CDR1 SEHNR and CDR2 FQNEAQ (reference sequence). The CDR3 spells CASRDSAWGLGTGELFF. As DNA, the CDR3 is TGTGCCAGCAGAGACAGTGCGTGGGGATTGGGCACCGGGGAGCTGTTTTTT.

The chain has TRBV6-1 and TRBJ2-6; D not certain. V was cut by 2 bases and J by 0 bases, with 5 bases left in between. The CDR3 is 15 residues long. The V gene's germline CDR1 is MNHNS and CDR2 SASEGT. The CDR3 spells CASSEPISGANVLTF. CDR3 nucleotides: TGTGCCAGCAGTGAACCGATCTCTGGGGCCAACGTCCTGACTTTC.

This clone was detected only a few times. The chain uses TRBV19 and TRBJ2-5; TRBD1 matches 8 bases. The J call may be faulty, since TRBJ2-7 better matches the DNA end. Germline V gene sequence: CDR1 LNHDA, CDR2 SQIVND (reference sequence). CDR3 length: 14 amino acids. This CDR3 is CASSISTGAYEQYF. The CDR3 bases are TGTGCCAGTAGTATCTCGACAGGGGCGTACGAGCAGTACTTC.

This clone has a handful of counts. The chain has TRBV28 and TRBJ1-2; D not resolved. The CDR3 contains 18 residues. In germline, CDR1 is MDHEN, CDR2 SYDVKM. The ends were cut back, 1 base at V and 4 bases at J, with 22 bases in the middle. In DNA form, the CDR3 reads TGTGCCAGCAGTTTATTTTATTTGCCGGCCAGCCGAGTCTATGGCTACACCTTC. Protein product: CASSLFYLPASRVYGYTF.

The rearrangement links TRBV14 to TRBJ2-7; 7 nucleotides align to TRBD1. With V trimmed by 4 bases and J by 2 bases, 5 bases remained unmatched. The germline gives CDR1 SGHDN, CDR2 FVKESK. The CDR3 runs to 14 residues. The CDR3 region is CASSLVGTAYEQYF. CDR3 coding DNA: TGTGCCAGCAGCCTCGTGGGGACAGCCTACGAGCAGTACTTC.

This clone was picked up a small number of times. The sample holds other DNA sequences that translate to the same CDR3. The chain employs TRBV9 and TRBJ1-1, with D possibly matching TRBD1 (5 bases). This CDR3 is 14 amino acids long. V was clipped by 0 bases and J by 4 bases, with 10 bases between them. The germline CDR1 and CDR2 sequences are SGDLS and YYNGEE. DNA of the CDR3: TGTGCCAGCAGCGTAGCCGGGGGATCCACTGAAGCTTTCTTT. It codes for CASSVAGGSTEAFF.

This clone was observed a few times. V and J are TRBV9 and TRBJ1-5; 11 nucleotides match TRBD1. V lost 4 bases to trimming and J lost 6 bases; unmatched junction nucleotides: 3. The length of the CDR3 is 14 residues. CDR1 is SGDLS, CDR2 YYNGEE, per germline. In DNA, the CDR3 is TGTGCCAGCAGCCCAGGGACAGGGGGTCAGCCCCAGCATTTT. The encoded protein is CASSPGTGGQPQHF.

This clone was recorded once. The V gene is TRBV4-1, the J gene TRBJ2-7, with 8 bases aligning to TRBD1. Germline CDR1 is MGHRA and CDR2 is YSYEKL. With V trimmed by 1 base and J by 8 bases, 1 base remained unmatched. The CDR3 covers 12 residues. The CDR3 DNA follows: TGCGCCAGCAGCCAAGGGACAGGGAAGCAGTACTTC. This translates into CASSQGTGKQYF.

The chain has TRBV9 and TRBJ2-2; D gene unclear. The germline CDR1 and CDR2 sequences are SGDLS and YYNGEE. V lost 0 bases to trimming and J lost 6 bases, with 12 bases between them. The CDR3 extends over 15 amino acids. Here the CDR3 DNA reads TGTGCCAGCAGCGTAGCGACACCGCCGGCCGGGGAGCTGTTTTTT. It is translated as CASSVATPPAGELFF.

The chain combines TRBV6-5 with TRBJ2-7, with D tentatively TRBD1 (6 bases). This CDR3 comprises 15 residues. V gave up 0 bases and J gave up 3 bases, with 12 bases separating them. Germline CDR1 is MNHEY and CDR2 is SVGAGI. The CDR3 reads CASSYSDSDGYEQYF. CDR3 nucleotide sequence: TGTGCCAGCAGTTACTCGGACAGCGACGGCTACGAGCAGTACTTC.

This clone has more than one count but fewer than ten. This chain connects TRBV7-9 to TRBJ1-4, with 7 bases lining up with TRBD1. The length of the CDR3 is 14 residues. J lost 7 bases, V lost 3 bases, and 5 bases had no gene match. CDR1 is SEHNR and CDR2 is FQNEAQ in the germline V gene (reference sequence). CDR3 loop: CASSLGQNIEKLFF. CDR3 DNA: TGTGCCAGCAGCTTGGGACAGAACATTGAAAAACTGTTTTTT.

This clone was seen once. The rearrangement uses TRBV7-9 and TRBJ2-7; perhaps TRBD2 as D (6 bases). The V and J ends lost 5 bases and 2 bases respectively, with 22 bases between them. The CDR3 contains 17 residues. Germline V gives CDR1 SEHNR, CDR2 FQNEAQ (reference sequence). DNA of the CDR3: TGTGCCAGCAGCCCAACAGTCCACCGGGAGAGCCCCTACGAGCAGTACTTC. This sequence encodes CASSPTVHRESPYEQYF.

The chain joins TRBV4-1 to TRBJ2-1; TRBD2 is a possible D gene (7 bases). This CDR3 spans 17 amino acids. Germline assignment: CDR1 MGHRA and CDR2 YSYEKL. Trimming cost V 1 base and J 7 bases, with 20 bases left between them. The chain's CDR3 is CASSQAEGGGPMNEQFF. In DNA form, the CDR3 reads TGCGCCAGCAGCCAAGCCGAAGGGGGAGGGCCGATGAATGAGCAGTTCTTC.

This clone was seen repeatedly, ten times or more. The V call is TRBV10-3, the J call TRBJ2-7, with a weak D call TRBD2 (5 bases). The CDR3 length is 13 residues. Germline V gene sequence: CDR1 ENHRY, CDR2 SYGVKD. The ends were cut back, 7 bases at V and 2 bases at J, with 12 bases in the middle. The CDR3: CAIKAEGPYEQYF. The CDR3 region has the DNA TGTGCCATCAAAGCGGAAGGGCCCTACGAGCAGTACTTC.

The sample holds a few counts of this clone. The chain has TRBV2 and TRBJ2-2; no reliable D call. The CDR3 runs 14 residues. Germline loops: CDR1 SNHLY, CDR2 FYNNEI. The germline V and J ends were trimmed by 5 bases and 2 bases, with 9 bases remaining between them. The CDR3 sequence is CASSLTVNTGELFF. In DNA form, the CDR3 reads TGTGCCAGCAGTCTAACTGTAAACACCGGGGAGCTGTTTTTT.